The sequence of this T cell receptor beta chain was determined in a study of T-cell memory formation after mild COVID-19. Broader study findings: Pre-infection memory showed some responding clones, and this suggested that cross-reactive memory joined.

Note on this clonotype: The antigen remains undetermined.

Germline CDR1 SGHAT, CDR2 FQNNGV. The V end lost 0 bases, the J end lost 3 bases, and 4 bases lay between the germline ends. The length of the CDR3 is 13 residues. 5'RACE primed from the constant segment yielded TCR alpha and TCR beta cDNA libraries bearing sample barcodes and UMIs. MiXCR, applied by TCRdb to the 5' RACE reads, yields one record per CDR3 protein. The sample carries some 290,000 distinct CDR3 sequences, 15% to 20% recorded once. This sequence was found in a man aged 18 to 30 who had mild COVID-19 (a few samples of this study predate the infection). Cell type and time point are not known. The rearrangement joins TRBV11-2 to TRBJ2-3; D is undetermined. The sequencing input was PBMCs or a T cell subset sorted from them (not recorded which). The CDR3 region has the DNA TGTGCCAGCAGCTTAGATCTAACAGATACGCAGTATTTT. Residues: CASSLDLTDTQYF.